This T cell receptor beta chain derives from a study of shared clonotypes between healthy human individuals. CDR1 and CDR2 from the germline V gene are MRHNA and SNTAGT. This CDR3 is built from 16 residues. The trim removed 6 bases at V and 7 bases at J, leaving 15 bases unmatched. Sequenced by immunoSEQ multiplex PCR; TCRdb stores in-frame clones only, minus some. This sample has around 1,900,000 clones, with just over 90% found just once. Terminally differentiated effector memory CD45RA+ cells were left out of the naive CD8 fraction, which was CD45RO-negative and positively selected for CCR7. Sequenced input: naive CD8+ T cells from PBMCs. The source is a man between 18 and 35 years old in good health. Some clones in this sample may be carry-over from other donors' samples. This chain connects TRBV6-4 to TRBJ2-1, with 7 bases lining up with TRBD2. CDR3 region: CASRQKAGRGRNEQFF. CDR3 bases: TGTGCCAGCAGACAAAAAGCGGGGAGGGGAAGGAATGAGCAGTTCTTC.